This is a list of T cell receptor beta chains from one sample in a study of T cell responses to AZD1222 COVID-19 vaccine. Here immunoSEQ multiplex PCR was the method, and the copy in TCRdb shows in-frame clones only, minus some. The sample lists 150,000 to 160,000 clones; around nine tenths were seen once. Here the sequenced sample was peripheral blood, taken on day 0 of AZD1222 vaccination. The receptors here all came from an adult in good health. Both conserved end residues are trimmed from each CDR3. The size entry is marked missing in some rows and otherwise reads once, few, many or a size class.

V gene	CDR3 length	clone size	J gene	CDR3 protein
TRBV5-4	14	-	TRBJ2-1	ASSPRLAGEYNEQF
TRBV30	13	-	TRBJ1-1	AWSHRTGASTEAF
TRBV4-3	13	-	TRBJ2-7	ASSQDMAGVGEQY
TRBV10-3	14	few	TRBJ2-5	AISESRQTDQETQY
TRBV29-1	13	-	TRBJ1-1	SVEWLGVLNTEAF
TRBV10-3	15	-	TRBJ1-1	AISESIIRPLNTEAF
TRBV30	14	-	TRBJ2-2	AWSSSGRTNTGELF
TRBV7-9	15	-	TRBJ2-7	ASSLPTGTSGVYEQY
TRBV5-6	15	-	TRBJ2-7	ASSRRLAGVGGYEQY
TRBV6-2/TRBV6-3	13	-	TRBJ1-5	ASSYGVQINQPQH
TRBV19	12	-	TRBJ2-1	ASSIDQSGGAAL
TRBV21-1	12	-	TRBJ2-7	ASSNGPGAYEQY
TRBV19	13	-	TRBJ2-1	ASNSGTSSYNEQF
TRBV5-8	17	-	TRBJ2-4	ASSSGLAGGRLAKNIQY
TRBV27	12	once	TRBJ2-2	ASSLGQGTGELF
TRBV19	16	-	TRBJ1-5	ASSILTAFTYSNQPQH
TRBV18	16	-	TRBJ2-7	ASSPPSRVKSCSYEQY
TRBV25-1	12	many	TRBJ1-5	ASSDEGSNQPQH
TRBV10-3	16	once	TRBJ2-3	AISEDHPKGGPTDTQY
TRBV7-8	13	-	TRBJ2-3	ASSQKGEGTDTQY
TRBV13	16	-	TRBJ2-6	ASSRWHSADSGANVLT
TRBV6-5	12	-	TRBJ1-4	ASSPGTGNEKLF
TRBV7-8	11	-	TRBJ1-5	ASSLAINQPQH
TRBV10-3	10	-	TRBJ2-7	AIMGTELEQY
TRBV28	11	-	TRBJ1-5	ASSLRVDQPQH
TRBV4-1	16	-	TRBJ2-4	ASSLRLAGAVAKNIQY
TRBV19	10	-	TRBJ2-7	ASSIVGQEQY
TRBV11-2	14	-	TRBJ2-2	ASSLVRGRNTGELF
TRBV3-1/TRBV3-2	15	-	TRBJ1-6	ASSQDLRGKVDSPLH
TRBV4-3	13	-	TRBJ2-1	ASSQGEGAYNEQF
TRBV7-2	13	-	TRBJ1-1	ASSLAGTENTEAF